This T cell receptor (beta chain) stems from a study of blood T cell repertoires in COVID-19. The overall study: COVID-19 samples, acute and convalescent, were from the United States, Italy and Spain. T cells, B-cell-depleted T cells, or PBMCs provided the cDNA or gDNA that served as material.

In the original analysis: Quantification of nucleated cells was approximated via reference gene primer amplification. This table comes from immunoSEQ multiplex PCR, and its TCRdb copy is limited to in-frame clones, with some not included. The V and J calls and clone size are taken from that table; D and trimming were inferred from the DNA. This table has fewer than 250,000 clones, 84% appearing once. This CDR3 is built from 16 residues. V lost 1 base, J lost 5 bases, and 9 bases stayed unmatched. The germline V gene has CDR1 SGDLS and CDR2 YYNGEE. The TCR was taken from a man aged 50 to 60 with acute or convalescent COVID-19. This sequence joins TRBV9 and TRBJ2-5, with TRBD2 matching over 9 bases. The sequenced sample was peripheral blood. This CDR3 reads CASSVKTAGGPETQYF. The DNA for the CDR3 is TGTGCCAGCAGCGTAAAAACTGCGGGAGGGCCGGAGACCCAGTACTTC.